This T cell receptor beta chain was recovered during a study of T-cell reconstitution after alpha-beta-depleted transplantation in children. This clonotype has ten or more counts. V was trimmed by 6 bases and J by 1 base, leaving 13 bases between them. Germline V gene sequence: CDR1 MNHEY, CDR2 SVGEGT. CDR3 length: 15 amino acids. Unique molecular identifiers were incorporated during preparation of the TCRbeta library. MiXCR, run by TCRdb on the PCR reads, gives a single entry per CDR3 protein. This table has just under 550,000 distinct CDR3 sequences, about 18% appearing once. Specimen: PBMCs from the stem cell graft donor, collected from the stem cell graft. This rearrangement joins TRBV6-2 or TRBV6-3 to TRBJ2-4; D call uncertain. The source is a human donor who donated a stem cell graft to a child with acute lymphoblastic leukemia. CDR3 nucleotides: TGTGCCAGCAGGGCAATACAGAGGGCCAAAAACATTCAGTACTTC. It specifies CASRAIQRAKNIQYF.